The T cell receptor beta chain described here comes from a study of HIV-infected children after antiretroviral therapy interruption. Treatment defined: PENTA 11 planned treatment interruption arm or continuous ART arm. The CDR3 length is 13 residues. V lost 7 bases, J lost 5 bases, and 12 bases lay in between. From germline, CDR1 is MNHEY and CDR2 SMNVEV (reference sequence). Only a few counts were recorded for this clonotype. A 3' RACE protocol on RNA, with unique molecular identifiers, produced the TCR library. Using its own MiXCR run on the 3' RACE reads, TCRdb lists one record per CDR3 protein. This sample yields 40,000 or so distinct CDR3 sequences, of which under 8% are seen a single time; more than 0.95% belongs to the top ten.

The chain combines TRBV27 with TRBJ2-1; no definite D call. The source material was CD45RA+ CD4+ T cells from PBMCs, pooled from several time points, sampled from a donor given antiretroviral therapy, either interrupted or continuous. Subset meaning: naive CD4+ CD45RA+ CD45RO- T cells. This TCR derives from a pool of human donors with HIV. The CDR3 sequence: CASKGFANNEQFF. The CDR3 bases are TGTGCCAGCAAGGGATTTGCAAACAATGAGCAGTTCTTC.